Below, 4 T cell receptor beta chains from the same sample are listed, as sequenced in a study of T cell changes during pregnancy in multiple sclerosis. Some clones are missing from TCRdb's copy, which holds only in-frame ones; the method was immunoSEQ multiplex PCR. The table has about 87,000 clones, 85% to 95% seen once. The sample here was peripheral blood, taken in the third trimester of pregnancy. Source of these receptors: a female donor in good health, enrolled as a control in a pregnancy study.

The V gene is TRBV5-1, the J gene TRBJ2-1; tentatively, D is TRBD1 (6 bases). Germline V CDR1 and CDR2: SGHRS, YFSETQ. The V gene lost 4 bases and the J gene lost 4 bases, with 15 bases spanning the gap. The CDR3 extends over 15 amino acids. DNA for the CDR3: TGCGCCAGCAGCCCTGAGGGGGTGAGTTACAATGAGCAGTTCTTC. This codes for CASSPEGVSYNEQFF.

The chain uses TRBV29-1 and TRBJ1-2; a possible D gene is TRBD1 (5 bases). There are 11 residues in the CDR3. V was clipped by 7 bases and J by 10 bases, with 16 bases between them. Germline V CDR1 and CDR2: SQVTM, ANQGSEA. The CDR3 loop reads CSAGAGIDYTF. Here the CDR3 DNA reads TGCAGCGCTGGGGCAGGGATTGACTACACCTTC.

The chain employs TRBV27 and TRBJ2-3; the match to TRBD2 covers 10 bases. The CDR3 contains 16 residues. V was pared by 3 bases and J by 3 bases, with 6 bases of the junction left unmatched. CDR1 MNHEY and CDR2 SMNVEV come from the germline V gene (reference sequence). The CDR3 nucleotides are TGTGCCAGCAGTTTGAAGCGGGAGGGCCTGACAGATACGCAGTATTTT. This codes for CASSLKREGLTDTQYF.

The V call is TRBV4-1, the J call TRBJ1-4; the D is unclear. CDR3 length equals 15 residues. V was shortened by 4 bases and J by 16 bases, with 25 bases between the two germline ends. Germline CDR1 MGHRA, CDR2 YSYEKL. Here the CDR3 reads CASSPTFRDLKFQFF. CDR3 in DNA: TGCGCCAGCAGCCCGACATTCCGGGATTTAAAGTTTCAGTTTTTT.